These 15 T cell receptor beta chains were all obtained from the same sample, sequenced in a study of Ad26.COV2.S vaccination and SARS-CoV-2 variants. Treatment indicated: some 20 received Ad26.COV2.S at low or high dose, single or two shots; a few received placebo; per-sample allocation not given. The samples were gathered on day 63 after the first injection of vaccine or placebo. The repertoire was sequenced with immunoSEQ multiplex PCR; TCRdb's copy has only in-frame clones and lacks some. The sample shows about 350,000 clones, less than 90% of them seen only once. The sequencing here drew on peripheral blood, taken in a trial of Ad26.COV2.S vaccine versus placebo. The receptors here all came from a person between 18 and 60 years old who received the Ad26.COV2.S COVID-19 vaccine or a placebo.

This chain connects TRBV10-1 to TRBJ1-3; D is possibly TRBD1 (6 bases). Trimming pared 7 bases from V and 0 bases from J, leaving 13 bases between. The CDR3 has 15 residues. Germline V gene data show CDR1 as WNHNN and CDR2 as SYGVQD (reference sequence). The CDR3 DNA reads TGCGCCAGCAAGACAGGCTCAAGCTCTGGAAACACCATATATTTT. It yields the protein CASKTGSSSGNTIYF.

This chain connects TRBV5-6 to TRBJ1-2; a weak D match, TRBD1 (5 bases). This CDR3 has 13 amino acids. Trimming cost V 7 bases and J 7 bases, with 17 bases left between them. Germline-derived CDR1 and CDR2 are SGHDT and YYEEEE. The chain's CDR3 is CASGFGTPPGYTF. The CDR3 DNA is TGTGCCAGCGGATTTGGGACCCCACCTGGCTACACCTTC.

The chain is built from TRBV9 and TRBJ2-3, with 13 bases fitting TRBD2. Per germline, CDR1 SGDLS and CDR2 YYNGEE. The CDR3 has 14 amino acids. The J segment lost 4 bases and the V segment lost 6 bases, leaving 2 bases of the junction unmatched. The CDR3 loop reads CASTTSGGADTQYF. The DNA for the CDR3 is TGTGCCAGCACTACTAGCGGGGGGGCAGATACGCAGTATTTT.

The CDR3, as DNA: TGTGCCAGCATCGGGGGGGGCTATGAGCAGTTCTTC. Translating it yields CASIGGGYEQFF. V and J are TRBV6-5 and TRBJ2-1; 8 nucleotides align to TRBD2. V trimming: 7 bases; J trimming: 8 bases; junction bases outside the gene matches: 4. The length of the CDR3 is 12 residues. Germline CDR1 is MNHEY and CDR2 is SVGAGI.

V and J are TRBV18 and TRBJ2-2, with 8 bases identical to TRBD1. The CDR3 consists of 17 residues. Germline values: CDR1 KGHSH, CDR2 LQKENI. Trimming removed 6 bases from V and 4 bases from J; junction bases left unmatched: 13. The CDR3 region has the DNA TGTGCCAGCTCGCCGATTCCAGGGGGCACGGGCACCGGGGAGCTGTTTTTT. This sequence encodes CASSPIPGGTGTGELFF.

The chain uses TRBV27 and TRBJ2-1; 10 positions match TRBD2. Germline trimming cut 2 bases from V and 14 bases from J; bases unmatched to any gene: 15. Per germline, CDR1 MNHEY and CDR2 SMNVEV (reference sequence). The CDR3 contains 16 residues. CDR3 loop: CASSLRWLAGESREFF. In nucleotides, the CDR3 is TGTGCCAGCAGTTTAAGGTGGCTAGCGGGAGAATCTCGGGAGTTCTTC.

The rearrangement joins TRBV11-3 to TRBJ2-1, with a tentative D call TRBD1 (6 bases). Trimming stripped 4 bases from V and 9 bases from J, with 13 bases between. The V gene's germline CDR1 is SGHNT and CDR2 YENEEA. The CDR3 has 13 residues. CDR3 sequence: CASSSQTGTEQFF. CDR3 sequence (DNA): TGTGCCAGCAGCTCACAAACAGGGACTGAGCAGTTCTTC.

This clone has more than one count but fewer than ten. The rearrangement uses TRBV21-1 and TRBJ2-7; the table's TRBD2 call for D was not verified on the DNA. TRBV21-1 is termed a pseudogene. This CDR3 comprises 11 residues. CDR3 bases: TGTGCCAGCAGCGTGACTTACGAGCAGTACTTC. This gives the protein CASSVTYEQYF.

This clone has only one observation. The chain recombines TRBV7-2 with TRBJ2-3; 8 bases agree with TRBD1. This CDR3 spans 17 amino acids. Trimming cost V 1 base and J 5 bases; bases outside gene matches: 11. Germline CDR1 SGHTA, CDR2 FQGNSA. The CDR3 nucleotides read TGTGCCAGCAGCTTAGTGGGTCGGGGGACAGGAGGAGATACGCAGTATTTT. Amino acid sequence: CASSLVGRGTGGDTQYF. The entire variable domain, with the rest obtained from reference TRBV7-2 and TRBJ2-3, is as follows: GAGVSQSPSNKVTEKGKDVELRCDPISGHTALYWYRQSLGQGLEFLIYFQGNSAPDKSGLPSDRFSAERTGGSVSTLTIQRTQQEDSAVYLCASSLVGRGTGGDTQYFGPGTRLTVL.

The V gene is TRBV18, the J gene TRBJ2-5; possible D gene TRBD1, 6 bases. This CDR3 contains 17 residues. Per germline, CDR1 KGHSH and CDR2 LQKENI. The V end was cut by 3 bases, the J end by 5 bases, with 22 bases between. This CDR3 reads CASSPQSGHRASETQYF. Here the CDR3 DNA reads TGTGCCAGCTCACCTCAATCAGGGCACAGGGCCAGCGAGACCCAGTACTTC.

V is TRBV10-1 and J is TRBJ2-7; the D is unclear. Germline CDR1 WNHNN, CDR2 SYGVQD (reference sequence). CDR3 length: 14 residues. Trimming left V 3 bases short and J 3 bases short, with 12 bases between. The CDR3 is CASSERPVGYEQYF. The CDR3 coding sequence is TGCGCCAGCAGTGAAAGGCCCGTTGGCTACGAGCAGTACTTC.

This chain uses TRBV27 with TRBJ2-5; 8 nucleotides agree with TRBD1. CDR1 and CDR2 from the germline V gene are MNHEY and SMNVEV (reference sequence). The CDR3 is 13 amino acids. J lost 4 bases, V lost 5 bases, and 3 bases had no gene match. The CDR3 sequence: CASSGQGVETQYF. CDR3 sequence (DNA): TGTGCCAGCAGTGGACAGGGCGTAGAGACCCAGTACTTC.

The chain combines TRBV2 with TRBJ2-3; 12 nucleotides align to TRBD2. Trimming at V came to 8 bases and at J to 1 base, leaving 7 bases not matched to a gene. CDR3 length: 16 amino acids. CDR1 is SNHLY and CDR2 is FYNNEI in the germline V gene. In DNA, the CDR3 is TGTGCCAGCCCTAGCGGGGGGGCTCTTGGCACAGATACGCAGTATTTT. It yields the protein CASPSGGALGTDTQYF.

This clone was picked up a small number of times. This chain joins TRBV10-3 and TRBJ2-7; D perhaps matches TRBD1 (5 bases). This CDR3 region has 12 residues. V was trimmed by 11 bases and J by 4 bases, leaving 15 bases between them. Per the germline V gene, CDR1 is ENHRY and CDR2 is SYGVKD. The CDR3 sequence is CASTEGRYEQYF. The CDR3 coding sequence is TGTGCCTCGACAGAAGGCAGATACGAGCAGTACTTC.

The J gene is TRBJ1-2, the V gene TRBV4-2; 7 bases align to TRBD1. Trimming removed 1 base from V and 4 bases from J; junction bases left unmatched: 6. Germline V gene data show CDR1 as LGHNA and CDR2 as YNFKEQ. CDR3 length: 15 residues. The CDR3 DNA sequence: TGTGCCAGCAGCCAAGGACAGGGAAACCTCTATGGCTACACCTTC. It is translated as CASSQGQGNLYGYTF.